The clone carrying this T cell receptor beta chain showed up many times. Antigen unknown. Trimming took off 4 bases at V and 7 bases at J, with 12 bases between the two ends. Germline values: CDR1 SGHRS, CDR2 YFSETQ. There are 13 residues in the CDR3. Each CDR3 protein is one row after TCRdb ran MiXCR on the 5' RACE reads. The data hold 4,000 to 5,500 distinct CDR3 sequences, with 5.5% to 9% observed a single time. The data originate from a study of spatial heterogeneity in lung cancer. Looking at the study overall: TCR and UMI combinations that were unique each appeared, on average, more than ten times in raw reads.

Time point indicated: sample taken at primary tumor resection. Study-level points and caveats: Expanded intratumoral alpha and beta TCR counts tracked tumor mutation counts.

This TCR came from a male donor with early-stage non-small cell lung cancer. The specimen was lung tumor tissue, collected at surgery. The chain recombines TRBV5-1 with TRBJ2-1; D possibly uses TRBD1 or TRBD2 (5 bases each). The CDR3 sequence: CASSDPWGNEQFF. In nucleotides, the CDR3 is TGCGCCAGCAGCGATCCATGGGGGAATGAGCAGTTCTTC. The full variable domain, its missing parts supplied by reference TRBV5-1 and TRBJ2-1, is KAGVTQTPRYLIKTRGQQVTLSCSPISGHRSVSWYQQTPGQGLQFLFEYFSETQRNKGNFPGRFSGRQFSNSRSEMNVSTLELGDSALYLCASSDPWGNEQFFGPGTRLTVL.